The 21 T cell receptor beta chains below all came from one sample that was sequenced in a study of CXCR4 blockade with PD-1 therapy in pancreatic cancer. TCRdb keeps only in-frame clones here, not all; method: immunoSEQ multiplex PCR. The profile shows 5,200 or so clones, less than 70% of them singletons. Sequenced sample: tumor tissue. Every receptor here comes from a human donor with pancreatic ductal adenocarcinoma.

The CDR3 DNA reads as TGTGCCAGCTCACCGCCTCTCTCCTACGAGCAGTACTTC. Its translation is CASSPPLSYEQYF. This chain links TRBV18 with TRBJ2-7; D remains ambiguous. With 3 bases removed from V and 0 bases from J, the gap between germline ends came to 6 bases. There are 13 residues in the CDR3. From germline, CDR1 is KGHSH and CDR2 LQKENI.

The J gene is TRBJ2-3, the V gene TRBV25-1; either TRBD1 or TRBD2 may fit D (6 bases each). The V and J ends lost 5 bases and 4 bases respectively, with 13 bases between them. This CDR3 contains 14 residues. Per the germline V gene, CDR1 is MGHDK and CDR2 is SYGVNS. CDR3 region: CASSRGGSPDTQYF. The CDR3 DNA reads as TGTGCCAGCAGTAGAGGGGGGTCCCCAGATACGCAGTATTTT.

The chain joins TRBV19 to TRBJ1-2; 12 bases align to TRBD1. The CDR3 consists of 16 residues. Germline V gives CDR1 LNHDA, CDR2 SQIVND (reference sequence). Trimming cost V 6 bases and J 8 bases; bases outside gene matches: 13. In nucleotides, the CDR3 is TGTGCCAGTAGCCTCCCGCCCGGGACAGGGGGCCAGGGCTACACCTTC. This codes for CASSLPPGTGGQGYTF.

V is TRBV19 and J is TRBJ2-1, with TRBD1 identical over 10 bases. Germline assignment: CDR1 LNHDA and CDR2 SQIVND (reference sequence). The CDR3 is 14 residues long. The V segment lost 7 bases and the J segment 3 bases; nucleotides outside the gene matches: 3. CDR3 loop: CASKRDRGYNEQFF. The CDR3 nucleotides read TGTGCCAGTAAGAGGGACAGGGGCTACAATGAGCAGTTCTTC.

V and J are TRBV18 and TRBJ2-7; TRBD1 might be the D (5 bases). Germline CDR1 reads KGHSH; CDR2 reads LQKENI. The length of the CDR3 is 14 residues. Trimming shortened V by 4 bases and J by 5 bases, and 15 bases separated the two germline ends. The CDR3 DNA sequence: TGTGCCAGCTCACGACAGCCCGGGTATAACGAGCAGTACTTC. The encoded protein is CASSRQPGYNEQYF.

The V and J genes are TRBV18 and TRBJ1-1, with 8 bases fitting TRBD1. J was trimmed by 4 bases and V by 2 bases; bases with no gene match: 9. The germline gives CDR1 KGHSH, CDR2 LQKENI. There are 16 residues in the CDR3. CDR3 in amino acids: CASSPKGQGGSTEAFF. The CDR3 DNA follows: TGTGCCAGCTCACCAAAAGGACAGGGTGGCAGCACTGAAGCTTTCTTT.

The gene calls are TRBV18 and TRBJ1-5; D might be TRBD1 (5 bases). Trimming shortened V by 2 bases and J by 4 bases, and 12 bases separated the two germline ends. The CDR3 sequence is 15 residues long. The germline V gene encodes CDR1 KGHSH and CDR2 LQKENI. CDR3 bases: TGTGCCAGCTCACCAGGGGGTCCGACAAATCAGCCCCAGCATTTT. Protein: CASSPGGPTNQPQHF.

The rearrangement links TRBV1 to TRBJ2-1; the D segment call TRBD1 is taken from the table without a DNA check. TRBV1 is a documented pseudogene. The CDR3 consists of 14 residues. The CDR3 DNA reads as TGCGCCAGCAGCCAAGACAGGGCCTACAATGAGCAGTTCTTC. It yields the protein CASSQDRAYNEQFF.

The gene calls are TRBV6-8 and TRBJ2-1; tentatively, D is TRBD2 (5 bases). Germline values: CDR1 MNHGY, CDR2 SAAAGT. Trimming left V 4 bases short and J 6 bases short, with 7 bases between. The CDR3 totals 12 residues. CDR3 DNA sequence: TGTGCCAGCAGTTCTACTAGCAATGAGCAGTTCTTC. Protein: CASSSTSNEQFF.

V and J are TRBV6-9 and TRBJ2-3, with 8 bases aligning to TRBD2. Trimming removed 3 bases from V and 1 base from J; junction bases left unmatched: 6. The CDR3 length is 16 residues. CDR1 is MNHGY, CDR2 SVAAGI, per germline. The CDR3 DNA sequence: TGTGCCAGCAGTTACCGGTCTAGCGGGCGCACAGATACGCAGTATTTT. Protein product: CASSYRSSGRTDTQYF.

The sample holds one count of this clone. The chain has TRBV14 and TRBJ2-2; TRBD2 might be the D (5 bases). The length of the CDR3 is 15 residues. V lost 0 bases to trimming and J lost 1 base, with 6 bases between them. From germline, CDR1 is SGHDN and CDR2 FVKESK. Here the CDR3 reads CASSQELGNTGELFF. CDR3 sequence (DNA): TGTGCCAGCAGCCAAGAACTAGGGAACACCGGGGAGCTGTTTTTT.

This clone was seen a single time. The DNA for the CDR3 is TGCAGCGTTGATAACGGTGGATCCTACGAGCAGTACTTC. As protein: CSVDNGGSYEQYF. The V and J genes are TRBV29-1 and TRBJ2-7; unclear D gene. The germline V gene has CDR1 SQVTM and CDR2 ANQGSEA. Between the trimmed V and J ends, which lost 3 bases and 1 base, there was a span of 10 bases. The CDR3 has 13 amino acids.

This sequence joins TRBV29-1 and TRBJ2-5; the D gene is possibly TRBD1 (5 bases). Trimming cost V 5 bases and J 0 bases, with 10 bases left between them. CDR3 length equals 13 residues. Germline values: CDR1 SQVTM, CDR2 ANQGSEA. CDR3 sequence reads: CSVRRGHQETQYF. The CDR3 coding sequence is TGCAGCGTTCGTAGGGGTCACCAAGAGACCCAGTACTTC.

The chain employs TRBV28 and TRBJ1-4, with a possible D match to TRBD1 (5 bases). V lost 3 bases to trimming and J lost 11 bases, with 10 bases between them. The V gene's germline CDR1 is MDHEN and CDR2 SYDVKM. The CDR3 length is 12 residues. Here the CDR3 DNA reads TGTGCCAGCAGTTTGGAAGAGGGGAAACTGTTTTTT. Translating gives CASSLEEGKLFF.

The chain has TRBV19 and TRBJ1-4; perhaps TRBD1 as D (5 bases). The germline V gene has CDR1 LNHDA and CDR2 SQIVND (reference sequence). Trimming cost V 4 bases and J 7 bases, with 16 bases left between them. This CDR3 contains 15 residues. The CDR3 DNA reads as TGTGCCAGTAGTACCGGGGCCCTAGGAGGTGAAAAACTGTTTTTT. Amino acids: CASSTGALGGEKLFF.

The chain has TRBV18 and TRBJ1-1, with no clear D. The V end lost 3 bases, the J end lost 3 bases, and 8 bases lay between the germline ends. This CDR3 has 13 amino acids. Germline CDR1 KGHSH, CDR2 LQKENI. CDR3 DNA: TGTGCCAGCTCACCGCAGGTCCACACTGAAGCTTTCTTT. Translated, it gives CASSPQVHTEAFF.

The chain combines TRBV19 with TRBJ2-7; D gene unclear. V dropped 3 bases and J dropped 0 bases, with 6 bases sitting between them. Germline values: CDR1 LNHDA, CDR2 SQIVND (reference sequence). This CDR3 contains 13 residues. CDR3 bases: TGTGCCAGTAGTATTACAGCCTCCTACGAGCAGTACTTC. Translated: CASSITASYEQYF.

The chain employs TRBV19 and TRBJ1-1; D is uncertain. CDR1 and CDR2 (germline): LNHDA, SQIVND (reference sequence). The CDR3 extends over 15 amino acids. Trimming cost V 5 bases and J 1 base, with 14 bases left between them. The DNA for the CDR3 is TGTGCCAGTAGTTCGCGGAGAAACAGGAACACTGAAGCTTTCTTT. Residues: CASSSRRNRNTEAFF.

With regard to this clone: A nucleotide was unread or ambiguous, so the corresponding amino acid is written X. This chain links TRBV18 with TRBJ2-2; 7 nucleotides line up with TRBD1. V was pared by 4 bases and J by 1 base, with 3 bases of the junction left unmatched. The CDR3 has 15 residues. Germline CDR1 KGHSH, CDR2 LQKENI. In DNA, the CDR3 is TGTGCCAGCTCACTTGGACAGGYGAACACCGGGGAGCTGTTTTTT. Its translation: CASSLGQXNTGELFF.

This clone turned up a few times. The rearrangement joins TRBV4-1 to TRBJ2-7; 10 nucleotides agree with TRBD2. V lost 4 bases to trimming and J lost 2 bases; unmatched junction nucleotides: 5. Germline CDR1 MGHRA, CDR2 YSYEKL. The length of the CDR3 is 15 residues. The CDR3 here is CASSLTSGNTYEQYF. The CDR3 DNA is TGCGCCAGCAGCCTCACTAGCGGGAACACCTACGAGCAGTACTTC.

The rearrangement links TRBV28 to TRBJ2-4; 7 bases map to TRBD1. Germline V CDR1 and CDR2: MDHEN, SYDVKM. CDR3 length: 18 residues. Trimming cost V 4 bases and J 0 bases; bases outside gene matches: 12. The DNA of the CDR3 is TGTGCCAGCAGTTCGGCCGACAAGGGACAGCTAGCCAAAAACATTCAGTACTTC. Protein product: CASSSADKGQLAKNIQYF.